These T cell receptor beta chains were read from a single sample in a study of immune evolution from preneoplasia to lung adenocarcinoma. Clones were sequenced by immunoSEQ multiplex PCR, and TCRdb holds only the in-frame ones, with some missing. The sample includes roughly 5,000 clones, roughly 85% of them seen just once. The sequencing input was FFPE invasive lung adenocarcinoma tissue. These receptors all come from a person between 45 and 65 years old with lung adenocarcinoma. Each CDR3 is given with its conserved first and last residue. Fields, in order: J gene, V gene, clone size, D gene, CDR3 DNA, CDR3 protein. D genes are given only for firm matches. Part of the rows lack a size; the others show once, few, many or a class for expanded clones.

>TRBJ1-5|TRBV7-2|NA|NA
TGTGCCAGCAGCTCGGACAAGCATCAGCCCCAGCATTTT
CASSSDKHQPQHF
>TRBJ2-2|TRBV18|NA|NA
TGTGCCAGCTCACATTGGTACAGCGCGAACACCGGGGAGCTGTTTTTT
CASSHWYSANTGELFF
>TRBJ2-1|TRBV14|NA|TRBD2
TGTGCCAGCAGCTATCGACTAGCGGCCAATGAGCAGTTCTTC
CASSYRLAANEQFF
>TRBJ2-7|TRBV30|NA|NA
TGTGCCTGGAGACGACAGTCTAACTACGAGCAGTACTTC
CAWRRQSNYEQYF
>TRBJ1-1|TRBV5-1|NA|NA
TGCGCCAGCAGCTTGGGGTCGGACACTGAAGCTTTCTTT
CASSLGSDTEAFF
>TRBJ2-6|TRBV2|NA|TRBD1
TGTGCCAGCAGCCCGGACAGGGTGTTCTCTGGGGCCAACGTCCTGACTTTC
CASSPDRVFSGANVLTF
>TRBJ2-7|TRBV5-6|once|TRBD2
TGTGCCAGCAGCTATAGCGGGAGATCCTACGAGCAGTACTTC
CASSYSGRSYEQYF
>TRBJ2-5|TRBV27|few|TRBD1
TGTGCCAGCAGCCTCCAACGGACAGGGCGAGAGACCCAGTACTTC
CASSLQRTGRETQYF
>TRBJ1-1|TRBV18|NA|NA
TGTGCCAGCTCCTTGGGATTGAACACTGAAGCTTTCTTT
CASSLGLNTEAFF
>TRBJ2-7|TRBV18|NA|NA
TGTGCCAGCTCACCGGCAGGGACCGAGCAGTACTTC
CASSPAGTEQYF
>TRBJ2-3|TRBV9|once|TRBD2
TGTGCCAGCAGCGTAGCCTCGGGACTAGCGGGGGCCACAGATACGCAGTATTTT
CASSVASGLAGATDTQYF
>TRBJ2-5|TRBV7-2|NA|TRBD2
TGTGCCAGCAGCCCGACTAGCGGGATCTACCAAGAGACCCAGTACTTC
CASSPTSGIYQETQYF
>TRBJ1-5|TRBV7-8|NA|NA
TGTGCCAGCAGCTTCAGGGAACAGCCCCAGCATTTT
CASSFREQPQHF
>TRBJ1-2|TRBV6-5|NA|NA
TGTGCCAGCAGTTACTCGAGTTATCGGCTTCACTTC
CASSYSSYRLHF
>TRBJ2-1|TRBV12-5|NA|NA
TGTGCTAGTGGTTTGGGGGACAATGAGCAGTTCTTC
CASGLGDNEQFF
>TRBJ2-7|TRBV2|NA|TRBD2
TGTGCCAGCAGTAATAGCGGGAGTTTCGACGAGCAGTACTTC
CASSNSGSFDEQYF
>TRBJ2-2|TRBV7-8|NA|NA
TGTGCCAGCAGCTTGGGGCAAGCGGCGCCGGGCACCGGGGAGCTGTTTTTT
CASSLGQAAPGTGELFF
>TRBJ2-3|TRBV4-2|NA|TRBD2
TGTGCCAGCAGCCACTCTCTAGCGGGAGGGGGGGTCACAGATACGCAGTATTTT
CASSHSLAGGGVTDTQYF
>TRBJ1-5|TRBV19|NA|NA
TGTGCCAGTAGGAGGGGCAGCAGTAATAGCAATCAGCCCCAGCATTTT
CASRRGSSNSNQPQHF
>TRBJ1-4|TRBV30|NA|NA
TGTGCCTGGCGCAGTGGGGGAGCAACTAATGAAAAACTGTTTTTT
CAWRSGGATNEKLFF
>TRBJ2-7|TRBV28|NA|NA
TGTGCCAGCAGACCTCAGGGTCTAGGCGAGCAGTACTTC
CASRPQGLGEQYF
>TRBJ1-1|TRBV4-2|NA|NA
TGTGCCAGCAGCCACCCGACGGAGGGCACTGAAGCTTTCTTT
CASSHPTEGTEAFF
>TRBJ2-5|TRBV29-1|NA|NA
TGCAGCGTTGGCTCCCCCCAGGCAGGGGAAGAGACCCAGTACTTC
CSVGSPQAGEETQYF
>TRBJ1-3|TRBV13|large|NA
TGTGCCAGCAGCTTAGGCCAGGGACCTGTTTTT
CASSLGQGPVF
>TRBJ2-7|TRBV5-1|NA|NA
TGCGCCAGCAGCTCCACGCCGGGATCCTCCTACGAGCAGTACTTC
CASSSTPGSSYEQYF
>TRBJ1-5|TRBV7-2|NA|NA
TGTGCCAGCAGCTTATTTCCGGGGGGAGGACAGCCCCAGCATTTT
CASSLFPGGGQPQHF
>TRBJ2-1|TRBV20-1|NA|NA
TGCAGTGCTAGGGGCGGCAATGAGCAGTTCTTC
CSARGGNEQFF
>TRBJ2-3|TRBV25-1|NA|NA
TGTGCCAGCAGTGGCCCCACAGATACGCAGTATTTT
CASSGPTDTQYF
>TRBJ2-2|TRBV7-9|NA|NA
TGTGCCAGCAGCTCCAGGGGCCAGTCAAGGGAGCTGTTTTTT
CASSSRGQSRELFF
>TRBJ1-3|TRBV19|NA|NA
TGTGCCAGTAGTACCGTCTCGAGGGCCTCTGGAAACACCATATATTTT
CASSTVSRASGNTIYF
>TRBJ2-7|TRBV14|NA|TRBD1
TGTGCCAGCAGCCAAGGGGACAGGGGGCGCGACGAGCAGTACTTC
CASSQGDRGRDEQYF
>TRBJ1-2|TRBV5-1|NA|NA
TGCGCCAGCAGCCCTTCCGTTGTCCGTTCAATTGGTGGCTACACCTTC
CASSPSVVRSIGGYTF
>TRBJ2-7|TRBV27|NA|NA
TGTGCCAGCCCTAGAGGAGGGTCCGAGCAGTACTTC
CASPRGGSEQYF
>TRBJ2-5|TRBV14|few|NA
TGTGCCAGCAGCCAAAGTCGGGGTTTGGAGACCCAGTACTTC
CASSQSRGLETQYF
>TRBJ1-4|TRBV11-2|NA|NA
TGTGCCAGCAGCCGTATTCAGAATGAAAAACTGTTTTTT
CASSRIQNEKLFF
>TRBJ2-1|TRBV27|NA|TRBD2
TGTGCCAGCACCAAACTAGCGGGAGGGAGTGAGCAGTTCTTC
CASTKLAGGSEQFF
>TRBJ1-4|TRBV29-1|NA|NA
TGCAGCGTGGCCGGGACACCCAATGAAAAACTGTTTTTT
CSVAGTPNEKLFF
>TRBJ1-1|TRBV7-8|NA|NA
TGTGCCAGCACCCCCCTGGGGGCGCGGGGCACTGAAGCTTTCTTT
CASTPLGARGTEAFF
>TRBJ2-1|TRBV5-6|NA|NA
TGTGCCAGCAGCCCGCGGGGGCGGGAGCGGAAGCAGTTCTTC
CASSPRGRERKQFF
>TRBJ2-2|TRBV4-3|NA|NA
TGCGCCAGCAGCCAAGATGCTAGAGGCACCGGGGAGCTGTTTTTT
CASSQDARGTGELFF